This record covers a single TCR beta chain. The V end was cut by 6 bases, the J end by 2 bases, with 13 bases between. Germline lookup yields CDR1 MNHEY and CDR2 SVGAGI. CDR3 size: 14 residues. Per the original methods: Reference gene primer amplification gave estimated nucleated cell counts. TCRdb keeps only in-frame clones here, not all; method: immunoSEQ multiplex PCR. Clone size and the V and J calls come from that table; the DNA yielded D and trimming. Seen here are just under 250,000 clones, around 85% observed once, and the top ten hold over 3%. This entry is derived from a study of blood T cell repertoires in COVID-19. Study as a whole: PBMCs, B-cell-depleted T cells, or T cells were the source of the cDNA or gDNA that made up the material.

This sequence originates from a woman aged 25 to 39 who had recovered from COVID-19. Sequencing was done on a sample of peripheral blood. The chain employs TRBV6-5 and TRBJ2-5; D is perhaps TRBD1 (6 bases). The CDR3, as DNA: TGTGCCAGCAGCTTATCCAGGGGTCAAGAGACCCAGTACTTC. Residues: CASSLSRGQETQYF.